This TCR beta chain appears in the sequencing data of a study of blood T cell repertoires in COVID-19. Profiled with immunoSEQ multiplex PCR; TCRdb holds only in-frame clones, not every one. The sample lists roughly 220,000 clones, roughly 80% occurring once. The CDR3 runs to 15 residues. The ends were cut back, 2 bases at V and 1 base at J, with 8 bases in the middle. In germline, CDR1 is PRHDT, CDR2 FYEKMQ (reference sequence). The sequence was collected from a man aged 25 to 40 with active or convalescent COVID-19. Input material: peripheral blood. The chain uses TRBV13 and TRBJ2-2; the D gene is possibly TRBD2 (5 bases). The CDR3 sequence: CASSLLGENTGELFF. DNA of the CDR3: TGTGCCAGCAGCTTACTGGGAGAGAACACCGGGGAGCTGTTTTTT. Variable domain in full (rest from reference TRBV13 and TRBJ2-2): AAGVIQSPRHLIKEKRETATLKCYPIPRHDTVYWYQQGPGQDPQFLISFYEKMQSDKGSIPDRFSAQQFSDYHSELNMSSLELGDSALYFCASSLLGENTGELFFGEGSRLTVL.